Described below is a single T cell receptor (beta chain) sequence and its context. The sample originates from a study of blood T cell repertoires in COVID-19. Turning to the study itself: In each case, the material was cDNA or gDNA derived from T cells, B-cell-depleted T cells, or PBMCs.

Cohort assignment relied on participant-reported clinical history. The method was immunoSEQ multiplex PCR; TCRdb's version includes in-frame clones alone and lacks a portion of them. Seen here are approximately 490,000 clones, 75% to 90% observed once, and the top ten hold under 9.5%. The receptor comes from a woman in her sixties or seventies who had recovered from COVID-19. Sample: PBMCs or T cells enriched from blood (not recorded which).

The CDR3 DNA follows: TGTGCCAGCAGCCGGACTAGCGGGGGGGCTGGGGCCAACGTCCTGACTTTC. As protein: CASSRTSGGAGANVLTF. This rearrangement joins TRBV7-8 to TRBJ2-6; 15 bases are shared with TRBD2. The germline V gene encodes CDR1 SGHVS and CDR2 FQNEAQ. The CDR3 is made up of 17 amino acids. Germline trimming cut 5 bases from V and 2 bases from J; bases unmatched to any gene: 1.